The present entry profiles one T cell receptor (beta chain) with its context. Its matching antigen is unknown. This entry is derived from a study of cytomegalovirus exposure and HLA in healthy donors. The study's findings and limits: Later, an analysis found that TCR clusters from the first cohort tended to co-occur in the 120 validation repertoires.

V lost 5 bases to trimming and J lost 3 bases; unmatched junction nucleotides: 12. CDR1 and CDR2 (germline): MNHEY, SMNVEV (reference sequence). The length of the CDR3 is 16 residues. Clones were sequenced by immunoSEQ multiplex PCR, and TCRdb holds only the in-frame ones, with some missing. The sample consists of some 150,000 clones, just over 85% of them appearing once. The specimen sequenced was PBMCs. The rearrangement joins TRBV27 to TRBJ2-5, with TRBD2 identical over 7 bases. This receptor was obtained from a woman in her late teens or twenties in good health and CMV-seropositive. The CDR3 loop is CASSPVSGGTKETQYF. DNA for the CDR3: TGTGCCAGCAGTCCAGTTTCGGGGGGAACCAAAGAGACCCAGTACTTC.